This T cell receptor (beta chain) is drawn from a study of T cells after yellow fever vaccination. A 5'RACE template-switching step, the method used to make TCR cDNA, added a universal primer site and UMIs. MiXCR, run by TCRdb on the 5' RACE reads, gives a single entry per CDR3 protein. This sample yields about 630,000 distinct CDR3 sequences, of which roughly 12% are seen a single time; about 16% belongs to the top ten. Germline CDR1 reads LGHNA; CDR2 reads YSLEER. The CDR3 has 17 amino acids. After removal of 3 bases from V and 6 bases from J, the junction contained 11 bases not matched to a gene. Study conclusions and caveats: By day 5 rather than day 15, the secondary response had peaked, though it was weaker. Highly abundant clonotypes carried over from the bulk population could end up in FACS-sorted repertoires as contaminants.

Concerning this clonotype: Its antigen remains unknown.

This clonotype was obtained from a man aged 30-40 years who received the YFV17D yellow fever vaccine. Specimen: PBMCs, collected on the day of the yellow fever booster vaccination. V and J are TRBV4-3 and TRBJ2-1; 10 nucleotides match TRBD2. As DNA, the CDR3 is TGCGCCAGCAGCCACGCCGGGTCTAGCGGGAGTAGCAATGAGCAGTTCTTC. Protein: CASSHAGSSGSSNEQFF.